This T cell receptor beta chain appears in the sequencing data of a study of regulatory T cells in long-lasting Graves disease. General observations from the study: TCR diversity in persistent Graves' patients was below that of newly diagnosed ones. Newly diagnosed disease favored TRBV20-1 and TRBJ2-1 over persistent disease.

The CDR3 extends over 15 amino acids. Trimming left V 2 bases short and J 0 bases short, with 11 bases between. Looked up from germline, CDR1 is SGHNT and CDR2 is YYREEE (reference sequence). The time point: persistent/refractory GD, antithyroid drugs over 5 years with positive TRAb. PBMC RNA served as the TCR library source. Arm-PCR of CDR3 regions and iRepertoire HTBI primers were used to build TCR beta libraries. MiXCR, run by TCRdb on the multiplex PCR reads, gives a single entry per CDR3 protein. Here the sample spans 300,000 to 400,000 distinct CDR3 sequences, roughly a fifth being singletons. This clonotype appeared a few times. Its antigen is not identified.

The chain has TRBV5-4 and TRBJ1-1; D is unclear. This receptor was taken from a female donor with Graves disease. The sample here was peripheral blood mononuclear cells (PBMCs), taken when the disease was refractory, from a patient treated with antithyroid drugs. CDR3 sequence (DNA): TGTGCCAGCAGCTTTAAAGGACGGTTGAACACTGAAGCTTTCTTT. As protein: CASSFKGRLNTEAFF.